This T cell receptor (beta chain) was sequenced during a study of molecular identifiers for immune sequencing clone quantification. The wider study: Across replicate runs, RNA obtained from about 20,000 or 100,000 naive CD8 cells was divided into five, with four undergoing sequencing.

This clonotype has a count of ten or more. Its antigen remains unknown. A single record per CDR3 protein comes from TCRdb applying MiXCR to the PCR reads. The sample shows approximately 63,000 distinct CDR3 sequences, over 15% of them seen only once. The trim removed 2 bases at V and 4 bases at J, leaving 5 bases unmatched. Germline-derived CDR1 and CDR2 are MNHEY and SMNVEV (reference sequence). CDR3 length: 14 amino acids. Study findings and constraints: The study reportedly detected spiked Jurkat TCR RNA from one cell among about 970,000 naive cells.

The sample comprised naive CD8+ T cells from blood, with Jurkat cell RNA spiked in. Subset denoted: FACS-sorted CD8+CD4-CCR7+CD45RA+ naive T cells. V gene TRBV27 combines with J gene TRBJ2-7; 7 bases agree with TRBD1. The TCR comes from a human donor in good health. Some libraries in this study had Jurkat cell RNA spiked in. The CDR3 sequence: CASSLRDRIYEQYF. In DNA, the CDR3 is TGTGCCAGCAGTTTACGGGACAGAATTTACGAGCAGTACTTC.